This T cell receptor beta chain was found in a study of cytomegalovirus exposure and HLA in healthy donors. Overall study context: Membership in the Caucasian-associated ancestry cluster was found for 81% of about 430 genotyped donors. Whole-study results and caveats: Based on reports, TCR beta sequences accurately predicted HLA-A and HLA-B alleles for most subjects.

Both 60 Vbeta primers and 13 Jbeta primers went into the PCR. Sequenced by immunoSEQ multiplex PCR; TCRdb stores in-frame clones only, minus some. The sample lists 110,000 or so clones, approximately 79% seen once, with 6.9% in the top ten. For this clone: What it binds is not known.

The germline V gene encodes CDR1 LGHNA and CDR2 YSLEER. The junction had 4 bases not matched to a gene; V was cut back by 3 bases and J by 6 bases. The length of the CDR3 is 13 residues. The sequenced material came from PBMCs. V usage is TRBV4-3 and J usage is TRBJ2-7; TRBD1 matches 8 bases. The clonotype originates from a man under 40 in good health and CMV-seropositive. CDR3 coding DNA: TGCGCCAGCAGCCAGGACAGGGCGGGCGAGCAGTACTTC. Translated, it gives CASSQDRAGEQYF.